A selection of T cell receptor beta chains follows, all from one sample in a study of regulatory T cells in long-lasting Graves disease. TCRdb reprocessed the multiplex PCR reads via MiXCR and lists one record per CDR3 protein. The profile shows under 500,000 distinct CDR3 sequences, about a fifth of them singletons. The sample consisted of peripheral blood mononuclear cells (PBMCs), taken when the disease was refractory, from a patient treated with antithyroid drugs. These receptors originate from a female donor with Graves disease. CDR3s include the opening cysteine and the closing phenylalanine or tryptophan. D genes are given only for firm matches. Clone size is not always given. Where it is, it says once, few, many or a class for expanded clones.

TRBV12-3/TRBV12-4	-	TRBJ1-1	-	TGTGCCAGCAGTCTAGACCCGGGGAACACTGAAGCTTTCTTT	CASSLDPGNTEAFF
TRBV4-1	TRBD1	TRBJ2-7	-	TGCGCCACTGGGACAGGGGGCGGCGAGCAGTACTTC	CATGTGGGEQYF
TRBV20-1	TRBD2	TRBJ2-7	-	TGCAGTGCCCGCTCGGGCGGGAGGATCTACGAGCAGTACTTC	CSARSGGRIYEQYF
TRBV5-1	-	TRBJ1-1	few	TGCGCCAGCAGCACCGACTCAAGTATTAACACTGAAGCTTTCTTT	CASSTDSSINTEAFF
TRBV3-1	-	TRBJ2-5	many	TGTGCCAGCAGCGTGGATGGGTCACAAGAGACCCAGTACTTC	CASSVDGSQETQYF
TRBV9	-	TRBJ2-1	-	TGTGCCAGCACACAAGGGAGCGGGCACGCCTTGGAGCAGTTCTTC	CASTQGSGHALEQFF
TRBV6-6	-	TRBJ2-5	-	TGTGCCAGCAGTTACTCGACACGGGGTACGGGTTCGGTGGAGACCCAGTACTTC	CASSYSTRGTGSVETQYF
TRBV20-1	-	TRBJ1-2	many	TGCAGTGCTAGAGATCTAGGGCGTGGCTACACCTTC	CSARDLGRGYTF
TRBV28	-	TRBJ2-7	many	TGTGCCAGCAGTTTTCAGCTGGGCCCCGGAGAGGAGCAGTACTTC	CASSFQLGPGEEQYF
TRBV28	TRBD1	TRBJ2-7	many	TGTGCCAGCAGTTTACAGGGGGCCTCCTACGAGCAGTACTTC	CASSLQGASYEQYF
TRBV20-1	TRBD1	TRBJ1-5	-	TGCAGTGCAAGAACAGGGGGTTTAAGCAATCAGCCCCAGCATTTT	CSARTGGLSNQPQHF
TRBV18	-	TRBJ2-5	few	TGTGCCAGCTCACCCCGGGACAAAGAGACCCAGTACTTC	CASSPRDKETQYF
TRBV6-1	TRBD1	TRBJ1-2	few	TGTGCCAGCAGTGAAGCTACAGGGGGCGATGGCTACACCTTC	CASSEATGGDGYTF
TRBV11-2	-	TRBJ2-7	few	TGTGCCAGCAGCTTAGATTTCTGGACTCGCTTTAGCTACGAGCAGTACTTC	CASSLDFWTRFSYEQYF
TRBV20-1	TRBD1	TRBJ2-7	many	TGCAGTGCTAGAGATCTTGGAAGGGGGCCCACCTACGAGCAGTACTTC	CSARDLGRGPTYEQYF
TRBV7-2	TRBD2	TRBJ2-7	few	TGTGCCAGCAGCTTAAGCGGGGAAAGACTCTACGAGCAGTACTTC	CASSLSGERLYEQYF
TRBV6-1	-	TRBJ2-7	-	TGTGCCACCTCGGACAGCCCAAGAGACGAGCAGTACTTC	CATSDSPRDEQYF
TRBV6-9	TRBD2	TRBJ2-7	-	TGTGCCAGCAGTTACGGGACTAGTCAGTCGGAGCAGTACTTC	CASSYGTSQSEQYF
TRBV7-2	TRBD2	TRBJ2-1	-	TGTGCCAGCAGCTTAATAGCGGGAGGGCTAGAGCAGTTCTTC	CASSLIAGGLEQFF
TRBV28	TRBD1	TRBJ1-2	many	TGTGCCAGCAAAGACAGGGGTGGCTATGGCTACACCTTC	CASKDRGGYGYTF
TRBV7-2	TRBD1	TRBJ1-3	few	TGTGCCAGCAGCACCTGGACAGGAGCTGGAAACACCATATATTTT	CASSTWTGAGNTIYF
TRBV29-1	-	TRBJ1-1	many	TGCAGCGTTGGGAACTTTAACACTGAAGCTTTCTTT	CSVGNFNTEAFF
TRBV7-2	-	TRBJ1-6	few	TGTGCCAGCAGCTTAGACAGGGCCGCTAATTCACCCCTCCACTTT	CASSLDRAANSPLHF
TRBV29-1	TRBD1	TRBJ2-5	many	TGCAGCGTTGAACACAGGGGAGAGACCCAGTACTTC	CSVEHRGETQYF
TRBV12-3/TRBV12-4	-	TRBJ1-6	many	TGTGCCAGCGGGTACACGGACCGGGGTTCACCCCTCCACTTT	CASGYTDRGSPLHF
TRBV28	-	TRBJ1-1	many	TGTGCCAGCACCGCGAGGGGTTTAGGCACTGAAGCTTTCTTT	CASTARGLGTEAFF
TRBV3-1	-	TRBJ2-7	-	TGTGCCAGCAGCCAAACAGACAGTACCTACGAGCAGTACTTC	CASSQTDSTYEQYF
TRBV5-1	TRBD1	TRBJ1-4	few	TGCGCCAGCAGACAAACAGGGGTTGGGGAAAAACTGTTTTTT	CASRQTGVGEKLFF
TRBV27	TRBD1	TRBJ2-4	many	TGTGCCAGCGGGGACAGGGTCGTGAACATTCAGTACTTC	CASGDRVVNIQYF
TRBV7-2	-	TRBJ2-7	few	TGTGCCAGCAGCTTAGGTGGAGCCGGCTTATACGAGCAGTACTTC	CASSLGGAGLYEQYF
TRBV9	TRBD2	TRBJ2-2	-	TGTGCCAGCAGCGTAGTGACTAGCGGGAGCGCCGGGGAGCTGTTTTTT	CASSVVTSGSAGELFF
TRBV7-9	-	TRBJ2-7	-	TGTGCCAGCAGCTGGACGGAGTCCTACGAGCAGTACTTC	CASSWTESYEQYF
TRBV9	-	TRBJ2-6	-	TGTGCCAGCAGCGATTTGGGGGTATCCTCTGGGGCCAACGTCCTGACTTTC	CASSDLGVSSGANVLTF
TRBV7-9	-	TRBJ2-7	-	TGTGCCAGCAGCCTGTGGACAGCCTCCTACGAGCAGTACTTC	CASSLWTASYEQYF
TRBV5-6	-	TRBJ1-4	few	TGTGCCAGCAGCTCTGAATCCTTTAATGAAAAACTGTTTTTT	CASSSESFNEKLFF
TRBV6-1	-	TRBJ1-1	-	TGTGCCAGCACCTCAGTGGGGGGGAGATCTGAAGCTTTCTTT	CASTSVGGRSEAFF
TRBV4-1	-	TRBJ2-7	few	TGCGCCAGCAGCTCGACTTTGGGGGTGGGAGAGCAGTACTTC	CASSSTLGVGEQYF
TRBV11-2	TRBD2	TRBJ2-5	many	TGTGCCAGCAGCCCCGGGACTAGCGGAAAGCAAGAGACCCAGTACTTC	CASSPGTSGKQETQYF
TRBV20-1	TRBD2	TRBJ2-7	-	TGCAGTGCTAGAGACGGACTAGCGGGAGTGTACGAGCAGTACTTC	CSARDGLAGVYEQYF
TRBV27	TRBD1	TRBJ2-5	many	TGTGCCAGCAGTTTACGACAGGGGGCTACCCAAGAGACCCAGTACTTC	CASSLRQGATQETQYF
TRBV27	-	TRBJ1-5	many	TGTGCCAGCAGTTTACAGGGTGGTAGCAATCAGCCCCAGCATTTT	CASSLQGGSNQPQHF
TRBV5-1	TRBD1	TRBJ1-6	-	TGCGCCAGCAGCTGGGACAGTTATAATTCACCCCTCCACTTT	CASSWDSYNSPLHF
TRBV6-1	-	TRBJ1-5	many	TGTGCCAGCACCCGATGGGGACACGCGGGTCAGCCCCAGCATTTT	CASTRWGHAGQPQHF
TRBV7-9	TRBD1	TRBJ2-5	many	TGTGCCAGCAGCTTAACAGGGGGGGAGACCCAGTACTTC	CASSLTGGETQYF
TRBV2	TRBD1	TRBJ2-7	many	TGTGCCAGCAGTGAAATGGGACAGGGATCCTACGAGCAGTACTTC	CASSEMGQGSYEQYF
TRBV6-1	TRBD2	TRBJ2-5	many	TGTGCCAGCAGTAAGACCGGGACTAGCGCTCCGCAAGAGACCCAGTACTTC	CASSKTGTSAPQETQYF
TRBV19	-	TRBJ1-5	few	TGTGCCAGTACGGCGCAGGGATGGAATCAGCCCCAGCATTTT	CASTAQGWNQPQHF
TRBV30	-	TRBJ1-2	few	TGTGCCTGGAGTTCCCCGGGAGTCAACTATGGCTACACCTTC	CAWSSPGVNYGYTF
TRBV29-1	-	TRBJ2-5	many	TGCAGCTTCGAGGTTTACGAGACCCAGTACTTC	CSFEVYETQYF
TRBV6-5	-	TRBJ2-5	-	TGTGCCAGCAGTTACTCAGAGGGCAAAGAGACCCAGTACTTC	CASSYSEGKETQYF
TRBV2	-	TRBJ2-6	-	TGTGCCAGCAGTGACCCAGGGGCTGGGGCCAACGTCCTGACTTTC	CASSDPGAGANVLTF
TRBV10-1	-	TRBJ2-7	many	TGCGCCAGCAGTGAGTCGGGCTCCGAGCAGTACTTC	CASSESGSEQYF
TRBV12-3/TRBV12-4	-	TRBJ2-7	many	TGTGCCAGCAGTTTATTAGGCCGGAGTCACTACGAGCAGTACTTC	CASSLLGRSHYEQYF
TRBV3-1	TRBD2	TRBJ2-7	-	TGTGCCAGCAGCCCCTCCGGGACTATCTACGAGCAGTACTTC	CASSPSGTIYEQYF
TRBV15	-	TRBJ1-5	many	TGTGCCACCGGGGAGTCGAGAAATCAGCCCCAGCATTTT	CATGESRNQPQHF
TRBV12-5	-	TRBJ2-1	few	TGTGCTAGTGGTTTGTCCGTGGGCAATGAGCAGTTCTTC	CASGLSVGNEQFF
TRBV6-5	-	TRBJ2-2	many	TGTGCCAGCAGTTACTCCGATGGGTTGGACACCGGGGAGCTGTTTTTT	CASSYSDGLDTGELFF
TRBV10-1	-	TRBJ2-7	many	TGCGCCAGCAGTGAGTCGGGACGGGAGCTTTACGAGCAGTACTTC	CASSESGRELYEQYF
TRBV20-1	-	TRBJ2-2	many	TGCAGTGCTCCGAGTGGGGCCGGGGAGCTGTTTTTT	CSAPSGAGELFF
TRBV27	TRBD1	TRBJ2-7	few	TGTGCCACCGCAGGGGGCGGATGGGAGCAGTACTTC	CATAGGGWEQYF